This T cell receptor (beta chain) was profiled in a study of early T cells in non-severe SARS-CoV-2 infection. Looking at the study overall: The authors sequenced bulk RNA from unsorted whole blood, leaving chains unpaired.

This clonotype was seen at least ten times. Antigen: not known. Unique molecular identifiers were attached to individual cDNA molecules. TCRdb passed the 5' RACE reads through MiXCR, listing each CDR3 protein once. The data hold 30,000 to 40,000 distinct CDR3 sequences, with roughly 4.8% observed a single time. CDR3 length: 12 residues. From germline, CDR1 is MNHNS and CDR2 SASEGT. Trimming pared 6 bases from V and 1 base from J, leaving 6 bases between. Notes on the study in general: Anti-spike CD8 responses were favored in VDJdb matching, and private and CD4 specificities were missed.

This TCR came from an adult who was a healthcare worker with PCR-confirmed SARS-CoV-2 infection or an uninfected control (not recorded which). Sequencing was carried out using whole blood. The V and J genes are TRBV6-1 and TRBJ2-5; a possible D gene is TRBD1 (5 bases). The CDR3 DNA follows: TGTGCCAGCAGGGACACCCAAGAGACCCAGTACTTC. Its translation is CASRDTQETQYF.